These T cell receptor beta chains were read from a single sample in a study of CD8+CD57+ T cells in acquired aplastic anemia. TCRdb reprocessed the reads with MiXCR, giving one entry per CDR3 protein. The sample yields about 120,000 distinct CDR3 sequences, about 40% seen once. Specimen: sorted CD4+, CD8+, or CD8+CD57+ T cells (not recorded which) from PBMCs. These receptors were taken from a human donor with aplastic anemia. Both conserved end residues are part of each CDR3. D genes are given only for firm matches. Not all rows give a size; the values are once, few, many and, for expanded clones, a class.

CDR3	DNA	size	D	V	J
CASSPADSSIGYTF	TGTGCCAGCTCACCAGCGGACAGTAGTATTGGCTACACCTTC	few	-	TRBV18	TRBJ1-2
CASSRGQHYEQYF	TGTGCCAGCAGCCGAGGACAGCACTACGAGCAGTACTTC	many	-	TRBV12-3/TRBV12-4	TRBJ2-7
CAMQGAANEKLFF	TGTGCCATGCAGGGGGCGGCTAATGAAAAACTGTTTTTT	-	TRBD1	TRBV2	TRBJ1-4
CASSIQGGESQYF	TGTGCCAGTAGTATACAGGGTGGGGAGTCGCAGTATTTT	-	-	TRBV19	TRBJ2-3
CASSPRDRNGYTF	TGTGCCAGCAGCCCCCGGGACAGGAATGGCTACACCTTC	-	TRBD1	TRBV9	TRBJ1-2
CASLPFGGHEQFF	TGTGCCAGCCTCCCCTTTGGGGGGCATGAGCAGTTCTTC	-	-	TRBV6-1	TRBJ2-1
CASSRGASYEQYF	TGTGCCAGCAGTAGAGGGGCAAGCTACGAGCAGTACTTC	many	-	TRBV6-1	TRBJ2-7
CARDWGADTQYF	TGTGCTAGAGACTGGGGCGCAGATACGCAGTATTTT	-	-	TRBV7-7	TRBJ2-3
CASSESVSNQPQHF	TGCGCCAGCAGTGAGTCGGTGAGCAATCAGCCCCAGCATTTT	-	-	TRBV10-2	TRBJ1-5
CASSQEPGLPPEGTEAFF	TGTGCCAGCAGCCAAGAGCCGGGACTCCCCCCCGAGGGCACTGAAGCTTTCTTT	-	-	TRBV4-2	TRBJ1-1
CASTNAPTGSYEQYF	TGCGCCAGCACTAACGCTCCGACAGGCTCCTACGAGCAGTACTTC	-	-	TRBV10-2	TRBJ2-7
CSAMRGFYGYTF	TGCAGTGCTATGAGGGGGTTCTATGGCTACACCTTC	medium-sized	-	TRBV20-1	TRBJ1-2
CASSHPDRPNEKLFF	TGCGCCAGCAGCCACCCGGACAGGCCTAATGAAAAACTGTTTTTT	few	TRBD1	TRBV4-1	TRBJ1-4
CASSPGTAAGANVLAF	TGCGCCAGCAGCCCGGGGACCGCAGCAGGGGCCAACGTCCTGGCTTTC	few	-	TRBV5-1	TRBJ2-6
CASTDIMNTEAFF	TGTGCCAGCACGGATATTATGAACACTGAAGCTTTCTTT	many	-	TRBV19	TRBJ1-1
CASRSPGTVNYGYTF	TGTGCCAGCAGATCTCCCGGGACAGTAAACTATGGCTACACCTTC	many	TRBD1	TRBV6-5	TRBJ1-2
CASRQGATNEKLFF	TGTGCCAGCAGACAGGGGGCGACTAATGAAAAACTGTTTTTT	few	TRBD1	TRBV6-1	TRBJ1-4
CASSQLPGKGNTIYF	TGCGCCAGCAGCCAACTCCCGGGAAAGGGAAACACCATATATTTT	many	-	TRBV4-3	TRBJ1-3
CASRVRENQPQHF	TGTGCCAGCAGGGTACGGGAGAATCAGCCCCAGCATTTT	-	-	TRBV2	TRBJ1-5
CASSPWVGSAGYGYTF	TGTGCCAGCAGCCCATGGGTGGGCTCGGCGGGCTATGGCTACACCTTC	many	-	TRBV3-1	TRBJ1-2
CSARRDSYYGYTF	TGCAGTGCTCGAAGGGACTCCTACTATGGCTACACCTTC	many	-	TRBV20-1	TRBJ1-2